This T cell receptor beta chain emerged from a study of shared clonotypes between healthy human individuals. This table comes from immunoSEQ multiplex PCR, and its TCRdb copy is limited to in-frame clones, with some not included. In the table there are about 2.1 million clones, roughly 91% of which are singletons. CD45RO-negative cells were positively selected for CCR7, leaving out terminally differentiated effector memory CD45RA+ cells. The V gene's germline CDR1 is SGHAT and CDR2 FQNNGV. The V and J ends lost 5 bases and 0 bases respectively, with 14 bases between them. CDR3 length: 15 amino acids.

This chain joins TRBV11-2 and TRBJ2-7; possible D gene TRBD1, 6 bases. Sequenced: naive CD8+ T cells from PBMCs. The receptor's source is a man aged 18 to 35 in good health. Some clones in this sample may be carry-over from other donors' samples. The CDR3 region is CASSDRDTRSYEQYF. As DNA, the CDR3 is TGTGCCAGCAGCGACCGGGACACCCGCTCCTACGAGCAGTACTTC.